Reported below is one TCR beta chain. The data originate from a study of control samples from healthy donors and cancer patients. The V gene lost 4 bases and the J gene lost 8 bases, with 14 bases spanning the gap. Germline CDR1 and CDR2: SGHVS and FQNEAQ. The CDR3 is 14 amino acids. Sequenced by immunoSEQ multiplex PCR; TCRdb stores in-frame clones only, minus some. The sample records about 65,000 clones, approximately 90% being singletons. The chain couples TRBV7-8 to TRBJ1-4, with D unclear. The origin of this receptor is a woman aged 45-65 years with colorectal cancer. The sequenced material came from PBMCs. The DNA for the CDR3 is TGTGCCAGCAGCTCGACAACAGTTGGGGAAAAACTGTTTTTT. Translated: CASSSTTVGEKLFF.